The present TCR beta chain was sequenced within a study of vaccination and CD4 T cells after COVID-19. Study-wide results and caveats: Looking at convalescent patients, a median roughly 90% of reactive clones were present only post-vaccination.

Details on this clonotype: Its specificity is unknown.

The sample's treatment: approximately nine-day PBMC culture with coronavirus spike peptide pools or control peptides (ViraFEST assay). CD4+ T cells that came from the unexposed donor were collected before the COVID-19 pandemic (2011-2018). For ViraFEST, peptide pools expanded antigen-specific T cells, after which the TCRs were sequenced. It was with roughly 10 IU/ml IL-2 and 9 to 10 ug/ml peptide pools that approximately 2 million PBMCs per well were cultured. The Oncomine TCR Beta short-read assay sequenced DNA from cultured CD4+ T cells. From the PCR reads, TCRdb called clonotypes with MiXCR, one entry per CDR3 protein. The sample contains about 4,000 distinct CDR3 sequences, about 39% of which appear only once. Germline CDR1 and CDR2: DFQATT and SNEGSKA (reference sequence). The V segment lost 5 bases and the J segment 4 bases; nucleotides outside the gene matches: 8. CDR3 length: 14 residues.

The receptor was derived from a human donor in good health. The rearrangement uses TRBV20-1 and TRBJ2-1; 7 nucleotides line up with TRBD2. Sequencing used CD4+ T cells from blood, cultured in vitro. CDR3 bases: TGCAGTGCTCGCGGGGGAGCTTCTTACAATGAGCAGTTCTTC. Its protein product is CSARGGASYNEQFF.